The present TCR beta chain was sequenced within a study of response to subunit inactivated influenza vaccine listed by TCRdb under 2018. Context from the whole study: To follow how T cells responded to a trivalent subunit inactivated influenza vaccine, the researchers relied on deep quantitative profiling of the T cell receptor repertoire.

Libraries were prepared through RT-PCR. Sequenced using an Illumina HiSeq 2500. TCRdb trimmed public reads at Q25 via fastp, called clones via MiXCR and kept in-frame beta chains. Every CDR3 protein is listed once, alongside the most common genes and DNA of its rows. The sample includes 500,000 or so distinct CDR3 sequences, with about 15% observed a single time. The top ten hold approximately 3% of the sample. V loses 8 bases, J loses 3 bases, and the germline ends lie 14 bases apart. The cysteine opens and the phenylalanine closes a CDR3 of 13 amino acids. Only the CDR3 DNA is retained, 39 bases long and in frame from the first base. Looking up the germline V gene (reference sequence) yields CDR1 LNHNV and CDR2 YYDKDF. Overall study results and their limits: According to the authors, only a limited number of new T cells may be recruited by each seasonal influenza vaccination.

In this sample, this clonotype turned up a few times. Its antigen is still unknown. One base away there is no much larger clone; base qualities are not given. This chain joins TRBV15 to TRBJ2-7, with TRBD1 perhaps the D gene, on 5 matching bases. This TCR was sampled from a man aged 50 to 69 who received an inactivated influenza vaccine. Donor details come from another sample of the same person, matched by shared clones. This material consisted of CD4+ T cells sorted from PBMCs, taken less than 30 months after vaccination. The sequence in DNA is TGTGCCACCGGGCAGGGCCCTAACTACGAGCAGTACTTC. Its coded protein is CATGQGPNYEQYF.